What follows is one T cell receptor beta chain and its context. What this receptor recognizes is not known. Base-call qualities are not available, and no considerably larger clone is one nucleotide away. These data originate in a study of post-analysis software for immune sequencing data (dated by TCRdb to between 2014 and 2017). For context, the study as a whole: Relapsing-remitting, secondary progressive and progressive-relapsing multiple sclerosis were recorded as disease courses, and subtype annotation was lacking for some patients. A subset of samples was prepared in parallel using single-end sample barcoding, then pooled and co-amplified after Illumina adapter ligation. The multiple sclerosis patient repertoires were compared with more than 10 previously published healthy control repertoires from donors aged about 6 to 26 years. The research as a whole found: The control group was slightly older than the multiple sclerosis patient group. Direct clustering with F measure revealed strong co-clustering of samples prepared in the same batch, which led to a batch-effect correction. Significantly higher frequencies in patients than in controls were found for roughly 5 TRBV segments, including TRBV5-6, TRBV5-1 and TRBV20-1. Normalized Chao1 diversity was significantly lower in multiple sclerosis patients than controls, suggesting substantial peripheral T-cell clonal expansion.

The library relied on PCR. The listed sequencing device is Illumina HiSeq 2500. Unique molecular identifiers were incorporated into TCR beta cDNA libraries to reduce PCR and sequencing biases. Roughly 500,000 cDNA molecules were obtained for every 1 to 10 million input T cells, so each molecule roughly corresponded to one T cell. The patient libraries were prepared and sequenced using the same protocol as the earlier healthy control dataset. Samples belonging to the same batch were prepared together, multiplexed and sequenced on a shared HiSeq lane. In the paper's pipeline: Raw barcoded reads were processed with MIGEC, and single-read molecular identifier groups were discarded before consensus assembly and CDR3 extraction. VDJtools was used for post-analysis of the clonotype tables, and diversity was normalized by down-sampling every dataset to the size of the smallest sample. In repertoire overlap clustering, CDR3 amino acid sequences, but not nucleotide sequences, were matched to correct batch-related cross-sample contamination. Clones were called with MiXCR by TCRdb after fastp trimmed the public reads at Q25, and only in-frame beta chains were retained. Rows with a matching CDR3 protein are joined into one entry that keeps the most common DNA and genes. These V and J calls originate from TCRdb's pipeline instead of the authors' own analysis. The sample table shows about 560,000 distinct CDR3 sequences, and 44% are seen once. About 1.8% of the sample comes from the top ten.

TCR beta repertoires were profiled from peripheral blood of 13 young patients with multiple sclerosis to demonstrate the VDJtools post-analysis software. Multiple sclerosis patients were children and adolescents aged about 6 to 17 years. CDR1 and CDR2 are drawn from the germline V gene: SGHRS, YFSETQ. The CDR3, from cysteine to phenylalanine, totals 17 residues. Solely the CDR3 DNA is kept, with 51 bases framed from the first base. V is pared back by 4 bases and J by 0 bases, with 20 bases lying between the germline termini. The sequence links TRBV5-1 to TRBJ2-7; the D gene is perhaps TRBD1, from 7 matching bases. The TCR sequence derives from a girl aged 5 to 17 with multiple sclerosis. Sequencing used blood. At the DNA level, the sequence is TGCGCCAGCAGCGCGACTAGTACGGGACAGAGCTCCTACGAGCAGTACTTC. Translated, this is CASSATSTGQSSYEQYF.